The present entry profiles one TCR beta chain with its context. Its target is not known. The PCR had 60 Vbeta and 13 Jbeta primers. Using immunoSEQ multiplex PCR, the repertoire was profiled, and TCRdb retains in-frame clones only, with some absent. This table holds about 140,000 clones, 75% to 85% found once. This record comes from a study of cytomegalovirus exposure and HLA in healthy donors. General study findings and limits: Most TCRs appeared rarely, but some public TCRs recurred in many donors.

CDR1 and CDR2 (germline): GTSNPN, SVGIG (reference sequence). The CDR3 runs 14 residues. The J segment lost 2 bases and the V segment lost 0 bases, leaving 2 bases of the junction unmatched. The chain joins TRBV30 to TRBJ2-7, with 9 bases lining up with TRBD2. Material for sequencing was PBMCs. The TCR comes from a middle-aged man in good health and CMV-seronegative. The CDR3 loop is CAWSVAGGPYEQYF. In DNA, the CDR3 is TGTGCCTGGAGTGTAGCGGGGGGCCCCTACGAGCAGTACTTC.